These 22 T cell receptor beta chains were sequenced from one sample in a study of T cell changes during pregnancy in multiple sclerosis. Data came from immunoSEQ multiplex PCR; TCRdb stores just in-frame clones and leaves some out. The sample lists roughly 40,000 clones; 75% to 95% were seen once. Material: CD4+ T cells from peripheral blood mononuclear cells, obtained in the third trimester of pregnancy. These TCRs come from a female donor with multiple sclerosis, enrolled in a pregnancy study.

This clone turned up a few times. CDR3 residues: CASSRLAGATYEQYF. In nucleotides, the CDR3 is TGTGCCAGCAGCCGACTAGCGGGAGCGACCTACGAGCAGTACTTC. The chain uses TRBV4-2 and TRBJ2-7; 12 bases match TRBD2. The CDR3 runs to 15 residues. Per germline, CDR1 LGHNA and CDR2 YNFKEQ. V trimming: 4 bases; J trimming: 2 bases; junction bases outside the gene matches: 3.

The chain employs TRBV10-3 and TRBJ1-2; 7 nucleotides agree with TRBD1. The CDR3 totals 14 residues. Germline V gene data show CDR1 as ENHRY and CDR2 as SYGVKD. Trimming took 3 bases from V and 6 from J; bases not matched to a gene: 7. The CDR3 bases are TGTGCCATCAGTGAAAAAGGGGGCGCGGATGGCTACACCTTC. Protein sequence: CAISEKGGADGYTF.

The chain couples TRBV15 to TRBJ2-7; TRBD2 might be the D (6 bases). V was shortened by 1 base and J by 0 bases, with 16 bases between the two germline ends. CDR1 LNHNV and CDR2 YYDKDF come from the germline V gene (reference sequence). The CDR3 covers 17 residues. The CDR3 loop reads CATSRAAAGKSSYEQYF. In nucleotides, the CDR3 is TGTGCCACCAGCAGAGCGGCGGCGGGGAAGAGCTCCTACGAGCAGTACTTC.

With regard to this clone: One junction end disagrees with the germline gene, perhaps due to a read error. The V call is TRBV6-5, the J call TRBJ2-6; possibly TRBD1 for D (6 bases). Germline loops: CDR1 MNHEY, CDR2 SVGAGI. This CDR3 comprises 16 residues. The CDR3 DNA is TGTGCCAGCAGTTACTCGATAGGGGGTGGGCCCAACGTCCTGACTTTC. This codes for CASSYSIGGGPNVLTF.

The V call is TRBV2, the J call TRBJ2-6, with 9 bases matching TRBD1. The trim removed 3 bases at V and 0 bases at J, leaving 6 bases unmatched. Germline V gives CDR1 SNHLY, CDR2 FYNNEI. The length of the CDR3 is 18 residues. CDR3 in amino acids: CASSDRDRVGSGANVLTF. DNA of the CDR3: TGTGCCAGCAGTGACCGGGACAGGGTTGGCTCTGGGGCCAACGTCCTGACTTTC. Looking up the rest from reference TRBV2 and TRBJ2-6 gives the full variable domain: EPEVTQTPSHQVTQMGQEVILRCVPISNHLYFYWYRQILGQKVEFLVSFYNNEISEKSEIFDDQFSVERPDGSNFTLKIRSTKLEDSAMYFCASSDRDRVGSGANVLTFGAGSRLTVL.

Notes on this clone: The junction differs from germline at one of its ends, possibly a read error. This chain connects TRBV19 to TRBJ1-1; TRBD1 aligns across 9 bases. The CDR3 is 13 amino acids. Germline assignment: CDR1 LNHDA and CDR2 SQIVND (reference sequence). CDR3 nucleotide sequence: TGTGCCAGTAGTTCCGGGACAGGGTCGACTCTCACGTTT. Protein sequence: CASSSGTGSTLTF.

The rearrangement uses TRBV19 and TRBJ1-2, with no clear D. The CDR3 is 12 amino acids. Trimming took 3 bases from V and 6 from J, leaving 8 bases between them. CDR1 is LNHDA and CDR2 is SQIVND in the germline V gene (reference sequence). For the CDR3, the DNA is TGTGCCAGTAGTATTTCCAGGCATGGCTACACCTTC. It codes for CASSISRHGYTF.

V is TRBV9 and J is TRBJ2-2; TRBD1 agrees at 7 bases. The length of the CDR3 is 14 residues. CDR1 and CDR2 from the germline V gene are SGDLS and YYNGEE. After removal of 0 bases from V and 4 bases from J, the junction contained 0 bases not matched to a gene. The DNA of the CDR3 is TGTGCCAGCAGCGTAGGACAGGGCACCGGGGAGCTGTTTTTT. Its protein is CASSVGQGTGELFF. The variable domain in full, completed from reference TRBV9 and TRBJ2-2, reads DSGVTQTPKHLITATGQRVTLRCSPRSGDLSVYWYQQSLDQGLQFLIQYYNGEERAKGNILERFSAQQFPDLHSELNLSSLELGDSALYFCASSVGQGTGELFFGEGSRLTVL.

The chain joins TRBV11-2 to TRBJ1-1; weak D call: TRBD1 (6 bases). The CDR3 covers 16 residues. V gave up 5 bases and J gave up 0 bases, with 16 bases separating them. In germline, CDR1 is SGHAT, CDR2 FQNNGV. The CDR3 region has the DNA TGTGCCAGCAGCCAAGCGGTGGGGGCGATGAACACTGAAGCTTTCTTT. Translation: CASSQAVGAMNTEAFF.

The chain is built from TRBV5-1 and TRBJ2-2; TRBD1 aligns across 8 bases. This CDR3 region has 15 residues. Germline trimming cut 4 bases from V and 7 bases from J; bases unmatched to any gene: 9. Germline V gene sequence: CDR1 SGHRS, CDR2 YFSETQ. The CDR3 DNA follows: TGCGCCAGCAGCCCCTTAGGACAGGGCGGCGGGGAGCTGTTTTTT. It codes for CASSPLGQGGGELFF.

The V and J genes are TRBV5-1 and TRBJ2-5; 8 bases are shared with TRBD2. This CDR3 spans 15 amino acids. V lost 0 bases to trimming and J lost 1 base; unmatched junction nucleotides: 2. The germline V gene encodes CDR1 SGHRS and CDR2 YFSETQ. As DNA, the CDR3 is TGCGCCAGCAGCTTGGACGGGAGGGCCCAAGAGACCCAGTACTTC. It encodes CASSLDGRAQETQYF.

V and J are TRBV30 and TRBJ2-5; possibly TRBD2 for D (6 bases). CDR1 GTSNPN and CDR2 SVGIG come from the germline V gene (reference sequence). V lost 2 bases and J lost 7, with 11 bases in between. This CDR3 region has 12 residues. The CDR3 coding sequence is TGTGCCTGGAGTTCCGTGCGGGGGACCCAGTACTTC. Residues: CAWSSVRGTQYF. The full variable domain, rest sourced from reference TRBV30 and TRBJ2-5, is SQTIHQWPATLVQPVGSPLSLECTVEGTSNPNLYWYRQAAGRGLQLLFYSVGIGQISSEVPQNLSASRPQDRQFILSSKKLLLSDSGFYLCAWSSVRGTQYFGPGTRLLVL.

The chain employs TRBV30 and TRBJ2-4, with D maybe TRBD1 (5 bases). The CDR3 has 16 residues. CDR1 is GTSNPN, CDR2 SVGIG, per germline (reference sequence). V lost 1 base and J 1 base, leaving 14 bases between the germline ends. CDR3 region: CAWSAGRVGAKNIQYF. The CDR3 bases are TGTGCCTGGAGTGCCGGCAGGGTTGGTGCCAAAAACATTCAGTACTTC.

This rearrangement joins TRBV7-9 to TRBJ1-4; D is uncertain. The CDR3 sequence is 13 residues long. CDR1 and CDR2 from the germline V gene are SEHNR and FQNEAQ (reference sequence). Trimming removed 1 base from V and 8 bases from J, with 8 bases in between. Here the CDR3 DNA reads TGTGCCAGCAGCTTAGGTCTAGTCGAAAAACTGTTTTTT. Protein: CASSLGLVEKLFF.

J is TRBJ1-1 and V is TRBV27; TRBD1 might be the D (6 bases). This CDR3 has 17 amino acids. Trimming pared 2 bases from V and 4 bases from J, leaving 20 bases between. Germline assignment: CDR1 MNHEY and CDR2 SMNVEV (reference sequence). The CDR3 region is CASSLGRQVGFGTEAFF. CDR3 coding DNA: TGTGCCAGCAGTTTAGGGAGACAGGTGGGATTTGGCACTGAAGCTTTCTTT.

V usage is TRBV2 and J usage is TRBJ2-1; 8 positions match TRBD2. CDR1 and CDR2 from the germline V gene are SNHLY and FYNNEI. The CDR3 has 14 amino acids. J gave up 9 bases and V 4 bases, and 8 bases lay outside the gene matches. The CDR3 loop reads CASSVPAGVGEQFF. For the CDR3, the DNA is TGTGCCAGCAGTGTTCCAGCGGGAGTAGGTGAGCAGTTCTTC.

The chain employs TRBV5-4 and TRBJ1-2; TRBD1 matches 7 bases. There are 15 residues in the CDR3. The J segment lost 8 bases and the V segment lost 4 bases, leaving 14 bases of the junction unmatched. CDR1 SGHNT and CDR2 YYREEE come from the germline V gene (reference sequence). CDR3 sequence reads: CASSQLNDREGGYTF. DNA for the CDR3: TGTGCCAGCAGCCAACTTAACGACAGGGAAGGAGGCTACACCTTC. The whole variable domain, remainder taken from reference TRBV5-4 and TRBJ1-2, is ETGVTQSPTHLIKTRGQQVTLRCSSQSGHNTVSWYQQALGQGPQFIFQYYREEENGRGNFPPRFSGLQFPNYSSELNVNALELDDSALYLCASSQLNDREGGYTFGSGTRLTVV.

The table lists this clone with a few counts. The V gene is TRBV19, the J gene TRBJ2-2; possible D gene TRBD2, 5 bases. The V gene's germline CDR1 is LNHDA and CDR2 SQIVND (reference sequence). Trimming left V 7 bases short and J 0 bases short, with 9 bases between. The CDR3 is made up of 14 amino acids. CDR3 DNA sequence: TGTGCCAGTACCATGGAGGCGAACACCGGGGAGCTGTTTTTT. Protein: CASTMEANTGELFF.

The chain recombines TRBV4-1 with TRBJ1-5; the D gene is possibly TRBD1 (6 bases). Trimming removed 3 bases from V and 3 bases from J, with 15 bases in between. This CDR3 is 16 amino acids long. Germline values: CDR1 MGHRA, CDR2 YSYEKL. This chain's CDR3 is CASSHITGKDNQPQHF. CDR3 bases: TGCGCCAGCAGCCACATTACAGGGAAAGACAATCAGCCCCAGCATTTT.

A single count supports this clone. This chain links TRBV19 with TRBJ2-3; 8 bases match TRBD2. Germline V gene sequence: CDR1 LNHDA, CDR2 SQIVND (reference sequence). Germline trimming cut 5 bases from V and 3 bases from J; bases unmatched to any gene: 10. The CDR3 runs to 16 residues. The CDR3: CASSYRGLAGTDTQYF. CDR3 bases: TGTGCCAGTAGTTATAGGGGCCTAGCGGGTACAGATACGCAGTATTTT.

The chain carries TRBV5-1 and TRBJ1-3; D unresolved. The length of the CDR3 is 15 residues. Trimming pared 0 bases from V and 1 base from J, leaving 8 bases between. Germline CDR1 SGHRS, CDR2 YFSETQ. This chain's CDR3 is CASSLAFVSGNTIYF. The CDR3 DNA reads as TGCGCCAGCAGCTTGGCCTTCGTATCTGGAAACACCATATATTTT.

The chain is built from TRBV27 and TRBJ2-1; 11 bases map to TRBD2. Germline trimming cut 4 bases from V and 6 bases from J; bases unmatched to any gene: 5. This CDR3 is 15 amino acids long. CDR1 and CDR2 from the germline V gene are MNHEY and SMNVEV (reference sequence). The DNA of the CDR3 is TGTGCCAGCAGTTATGTAGCGGGAGGGCTCAATGAGCAGTTCTTC. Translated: CASSYVAGGLNEQFF.